Below, 15 T cell receptor beta chains from the same sample are listed, as sequenced in a study of glioma-infiltrating T cells after dendritic cell vaccination (dated by TCRdb to about 2016). Receptors were amplified or captured by the immunoSEQ multiplex PCR assay. The table was pulled from immuneACCESS by TCRdb, which kept in-frame rearrangements only. Such tables lose some clones; where checked, under half of the loss comes from unresolved V genes, and the rest has no known cause. The sample table contains more than 9,000 clones; only one count was recorded for more than 75% of them. In total, the top ten clones hold more than 40% of the sample. The sample's time point label, decoded: after dendritic cell vaccination, including at tumor progression/relapse. The sequencing used blood, collected after dendritic cell vaccination. The receptors here all came from a human donor with glioblastoma.

The chain links TRBV6-6 to TRBJ2-5; perhaps TRBD2 as D (7 bases). The V end was cut by 0 bases, the J end by 4 bases, with 12 bases between. Germline loops: CDR1 MNHNY, CDR2 SVGAGI (reference sequence). CDR3 length: 15 residues. The CDR3 nucleotides read TGTGCCAGCAGTTACTCGATAGGGGGGGGAGAGACCCAGTACTTC. Protein sequence: CASSYSIGGGETQYF.

The rearrangement joins TRBV5-3 to TRBJ1-2, with 8 bases aligning to TRBD1. TRBV5-3 is recorded as an ORF, its role being uncertain. The ends lost 4 bases at V and 2 bases at J; junction bases unmatched: 22. This CDR3 region has 20 residues. The CDR3: CARSLRDRGDRLTENYGYTF. The CDR3 nucleotides read TGTGCCAGAAGCCTCCGGGATCGTGGGGACAGGTTAACGGAGAACTATGGCTACACCTTC.

This clone was seen a few times. This rearrangement joins TRBV5-4 to TRBJ1-4; D call uncertain. Germline CDR1 and CDR2: SGHNT and YYREEE (reference sequence). V was trimmed by 7 bases and J by 7 bases, leaving 8 bases between them. The CDR3 is 11 amino acids. The CDR3 nucleotides read TGTGCCAGCGGCTACAGTGAAAAACTGTTTTTT. It yields the protein CASGYSEKLFF. Filled out from reference TRBV5-4 and TRBJ1-4, the complete variable domain reads ETGVTQSPTHLIKTRGQQVTLRCSSQSGHNTVSWYQQALGQGPQFIFQYYREEENGRGNFPPRFSGLQFPNYSSELNVNALELDDSALYLCASGYSEKLFFGSGTQLSVL.

This rearrangement joins TRBV18 to TRBJ2-5, with TRBD2 matching over 9 bases. The end of the DNA fits TRBJ2-7 better, so the J call may be wrong. This CDR3 is 17 amino acids long. The germline V gene has CDR1 KGHSH and CDR2 LQKENI. CDR3: CASSKQSLAGTFYEQYF. DNA for the CDR3: TGTGCCAGCTCCAAACAGTCGCTAGCGGGAACTTTCTACGAGCAGTACTTC.

V and J are TRBV21-1 and TRBJ2-5; the table's D gene call, TRBD1, was not cross checked with the DNA. TRBV21-1 is termed a pseudogene. This CDR3 contains 16 residues. The CDR3 sequence is CASSKDHRGGQETQYF. As DNA, the CDR3 is TGTGCCAGCAGCAAAGACCACAGGGGGGGGCAAGAGACCCAGTACTTC.

This clone was seen only once. CDR3 amino acids: CASSYVTGGGYTF. The DNA of the CDR3 is TGTGCCAGCAGTTACGTAACAGGGGGTGGCTACACCTTC. V and J are TRBV6-5 and TRBJ1-2, with 8 bases fitting TRBD1. The germline CDR1 and CDR2 sequences are MNHEY and SVGAGI. The ends lost 2 bases at V and 7 bases at J; junction bases unmatched: 3. The CDR3 length is 13 residues.

V is TRBV25-1 and J is TRBJ1-4, with D perhaps TRBD1 (5 bases). The CDR3 runs 16 residues. Trimming pared 2 bases from V and 7 bases from J, leaving 17 bases between. Per germline, CDR1 MGHDK and CDR2 SYGVNS. This CDR3 reads CASSERLAGSTEKLFF. DNA for the CDR3: TGTGCCAGCAGTGAACGGTTAGCAGGGTCAACTGAAAAACTGTTTTTT. Supplemented by reference TRBV25-1 and TRBJ1-4, the full variable domain reads EADIYQTPRYLVIGTGKKITLECSQTMGHDKMYWYQQDPGMELHLIHYSYGVNSTEKGDLSSESTVSRIRTEHFPLTLESARPSHTSQYLCASSERLAGSTEKLFFGSGTQLSVL.

This chain joins TRBV28 and TRBJ1-1; D remains unclear. CDR1 is MDHEN, CDR2 SYDVKM, per germline. Trimming left V 6 bases short and J 3 bases short, with 11 bases between. The CDR3 loop spans 13 amino acids. CDR3 sequence (DNA): TGTGCCAGCAGGTCGGCGGGAGACACTGAAGCTTTCTTT. It specifies CASRSAGDTEAFF.

This clone has only a few counts. The chain has TRBV7-9 and TRBJ1-1; a possible D gene is TRBD1 (6 bases). Germline V gene sequence: CDR1 SEHNR, CDR2 FQNEAQ (reference sequence). CDR3 length: 13 residues. V lost 2 bases and J lost 4, with 8 bases in between. The CDR3 DNA reads TGTGCCAGCAGCTTACAGGGGTCCACTGAAGCTTTCTTT. Its translation is CASSLQGSTEAFF. Complete variable domain (other parts from reference TRBV7-9 and TRBJ1-1): DTGVSQNPRHKITKRGQNVTFRCDPISEHNRLYWYRQTLGQGPEFLTYFQNEAQLEKSRLLSDRFSAERPKGSFSTLEIQRTEQGDSAMYLCASSLQGSTEAFFGQGTRLTVV.

V usage is TRBV6-5 and J usage is TRBJ1-1, with a weak D call TRBD1 (6 bases). Germline-derived CDR1 and CDR2 are MNHEY and SVGAGI. V lost 0 bases and J 4 bases, leaving 12 bases between the germline ends. This CDR3 contains 15 residues. The CDR3 loop is CASSYSFRGGTEAFF. The CDR3, as DNA: TGTGCCAGCAGTTACTCGTTTAGGGGGGGCACTGAAGCTTTCTTT.

This chain links TRBV6-1 with TRBJ2-7, with a tentative D call TRBD1 (6 bases). CDR1 and CDR2 (germline): MNHNS, SASEGT. The CDR3 spans 15 residues. With 7 bases removed from V and 0 bases from J, the gap between germline ends came to 16 bases. This CDR3 reads CASNRAAGGSYEQYF. The CDR3 DNA follows: TGTGCCAGCAACAGGGCCGCGGGCGGCTCCTACGAGCAGTACTTC.

The chain combines TRBV4-3 with TRBJ2-7; D may be TRBD2 (5 bases). This CDR3 is 14 amino acids long. The germline V and J ends were trimmed by 0 bases and 7 bases, with 13 bases remaining between them. Germline V lookup: CDR1 LGHNA, CDR2 YSLEER. CDR3 protein: CASSQDPGSWEQYF. The CDR3 nucleotides are TGCGCCAGCAGCCAAGATCCGGGGTCGTGGGAGCAGTACTTC.

This clone was recorded once. V and J are TRBV5-1 and TRBJ2-1, with TRBD1 matching 7 bases. V was pared by 5 bases and J by 5 bases, with 10 bases of the junction left unmatched. Per germline, CDR1 SGHRS and CDR2 YFSETQ. The CDR3 covers 15 residues. CDR3 amino acids: CASSSRQGVDNEQFF. The CDR3, as DNA: TGCGCCAGCAGTAGTAGACAGGGTGTGGACAATGAGCAGTTCTTC.

The rearrangement joins TRBV9 to TRBJ2-3; 10 bases agree with TRBD2. Germline values: CDR1 SGDLS, CDR2 YYNGEE. The CDR3 runs to 18 residues. The V gene end was trimmed by 1 base and the J gene end by 2 bases; junction bases not matched to a gene: 10. The CDR3 loop reads CASSVTSGILRTTDTQYF. DNA for the CDR3: TGTGCCAGCAGCGTAACTAGCGGGATCCTTAGGACCACAGATACGCAGTATTTT.

The chain uses TRBV6-5 and TRBJ2-5, with 7 bases matching TRBD2. This CDR3 spans 11 amino acids. Germline V gene lookup returns CDR1 MNHEY and CDR2 SVGAGI. V shed 8 bases and J 5 bases; nucleotides not matched to a gene: 2. CDR3 protein: CASWGGETQYF. CDR3 in DNA: TGTGCCAGCTGGGGGGGGGAGACCCAGTACTTC.